This TCR beta chain was captured by sequencing in a study of vaccination effects on CD4 cells after COVID-19. TCRdb's copy holds only in-frame clones and misses some; the assay was immunoSEQ multiplex PCR. The sample shows more than 30,000 clones, 66% of them seen only once. This CDR3 contains 21 residues. The V and J ends lost 0 bases and 2 bases, in that order; junction bases with no gene match: 13. Germline loops: CDR1 SGHDN, CDR2 FVKESK. Study outcomes and limitations: Healthy vaccinees showed cross-reactivity with common cold coronaviruses in only 1 of 255 vaccine-induced clones.

Ahead of sequencing, the ViraFEST assay grew antigen-specific CD4+ T cells using viral peptide pools. Culture lasted over 9 days before CD4+ T cell isolation. Recipients of the vaccine had no prior SARS-CoV-2 infection and negative nucleocapsid antibodies. About this clone: Antigen unknown.

Source: CD4+ T cells from PBMCs cultured with HCoV-OC43 spike peptides, taken before COVID-19 vaccination. Described subset: HCoV-OC43 spike overlapping peptide pool stimulation. This clonotype was obtained from a human donor who received a COVID-19 vaccine. The chain recombines TRBV14 with TRBJ2-1, with 13 bases that match TRBD2. CDR3 sequence: CASSQDSGTSGNQFTYNEQFF. In nucleotides, the CDR3 is TGTGCCAGCAGCCAAGACTCCGGGACTAGCGGGAACCAATTCACCTACAATGAGCAGTTCTTC. Combining the CDR3 with reference TRBV14 and TRBJ2-1 gives the whole variable domain EAGVTQFPSHSVIEKGQTVTLRCDPISGHDNLYWYRRVMGKEIKFLLHFVKESKQDESGMPNNRFLAERTGGTYSTLKVQPAELEDSGVYFCASSQDSGTSGNQFTYNEQFFGPGTRLTVL.